The 20 T cell receptor beta chains below come from one sample, sequenced in a study of blood T cell repertoires in COVID-19. The method was immunoSEQ multiplex PCR; TCRdb's version includes in-frame clones alone and lacks a portion of them. The data show 350,000 to 450,000 clones, about 89% seen once. The sample was PBMCs or T cells enriched from blood (not recorded which). The receptors were gathered from a woman aged 35 to 49 who had been exposed to COVID-19.

The gene calls are TRBV5-1 and TRBJ2-7; D might be TRBD2 (5 bases). This CDR3 has 12 amino acids. Germline V gives CDR1 SGHRS, CDR2 YFSETQ. V was cut by 0 bases and J by 7 bases, with 8 bases left in between. CDR3 sequence reads: CASSLERVEQYF. CDR3 coding DNA: TGCGCCAGCAGCTTGGAGAGGGTGGAGCAGTACTTC.

The chain has TRBV30 and TRBJ1-2; the D is unclear. Trimming removed 5 bases from V and 5 bases from J, with 12 bases in between. The CDR3 loop spans 12 amino acids. Germline V gives CDR1 GTSNPN, CDR2 SVGIG (reference sequence). CDR3 DNA sequence: TGTGCCTGGGGTCTTGGGCCTTATGGCTACACCTTC. Protein: CAWGLGPYGYTF.

V usage is TRBV13 and J usage is TRBJ2-2, with 10 positions matching TRBD2. CDR1 and CDR2 from the germline V gene are PRHDT and FYEKMQ (reference sequence). The CDR3 consists of 16 residues. V shed 2 bases and J 7 bases; nucleotides not matched to a gene: 7. The DNA of the CDR3 is TGTGCCAGCAGCTTACGACGGGTAGCGGGAGGCGGGGAGCTGTTTTTT. Protein: CASSLRRVAGGGELFF.

The chain joins TRBV12-5 to TRBJ1-5; 9 bases are shared with TRBD1. Trimming at V came to 7 bases and at J to 5 bases, leaving 9 bases not matched to a gene. The CDR3 runs 15 residues. Germline values: CDR1 LGHNT, CDR2 FRNRAP. The CDR3: CASAPGQGFDQPQHF. As DNA, the CDR3 is TGTGCTAGTGCCCCGGGACAGGGTTTCGATCAGCCCCAGCATTTT.

The chain is built from TRBV11-2 and TRBJ1-3; 11 nucleotides match TRBD1. Germline values: CDR1 SGHAT, CDR2 FQNNGV. J lost 1 base, V lost 1 base, and 0 bases had no gene match. The CDR3 extends over 16 amino acids. The CDR3 here is CASSLGDRGSGNTIYF. DNA of the CDR3: TGTGCCAGCAGCTTAGGGGACAGGGGGTCTGGAAACACCATATATTTT.

The V gene is TRBV6-6, the J gene TRBJ1-2, with 8 bases fitting TRBD1. The germline V gene encodes CDR1 MNHNY and CDR2 SVGAGI (reference sequence). V lost 2 bases to trimming and J lost 0 bases; unmatched junction nucleotides: 2. There are 15 residues in the CDR3. In DNA form, the CDR3 reads TGTGCCAGCAGTTACGGGGACAGGACTAACTATGGCTACACCTTC. Translation gives CASSYGDRTNYGYTF.

The V call is TRBV11-2, the J call TRBJ1-3; 7 bases map to TRBD1. CDR1 and CDR2 from the germline V gene are SGHAT and FQNNGV. The CDR3 length is 15 residues. The V gene end was trimmed by 5 bases and the J gene end by 1 base; junction bases not matched to a gene: 5. The CDR3 sequence: CASSPVQGSGNTIYF. DNA of the CDR3: TGTGCCAGCAGCCCAGTACAGGGGTCTGGAAACACCATATATTTT.

The V and J genes are TRBV15 and TRBJ1-2; 7 bases are shared with TRBD1. V lost 0 bases, J lost 4 bases, and 2 bases stayed unmatched. The CDR3 extends over 14 amino acids. The germline V gene encodes CDR1 LNHNV and CDR2 YYDKDF (reference sequence). CDR3 region: CATSRDRGVYGYTF. The CDR3 bases are TGTGCCACCAGCAGAGACAGGGGGGTCTATGGCTACACCTTC.

The chain uses TRBV5-1 and TRBJ2-2, with TRBD1 matching 8 bases. The CDR3 length is 15 residues. The J segment lost 2 bases and the V segment lost 3 bases, leaving 3 bases of the junction unmatched. CDR1 SGHRS and CDR2 YFSETQ come from the germline V gene. The CDR3 region has the DNA TGCGCCAGCAGCTCAGGACAGGGTAACACCGGGGAGCTGTTTTTT. Its protein is CASSSGQGNTGELFF.

This chain joins TRBV2 and TRBJ2-7; D possibly corresponds to TRBD2 (5 bases). Per the germline V gene, CDR1 is SNHLY and CDR2 is FYNNEI. The CDR3 is 11 amino acids. Trimming removed 8 bases from V and 3 bases from J, with 8 bases in between. CDR3 sequence reads: CASRGVYEQYF. The DNA of the CDR3 is TGTGCCAGCCGGGGAGTCTACGAGCAGTACTTC.

This chain joins TRBV5-4 and TRBJ1-2; no clear D gene. Trimming removed 4 bases at V and 7 bases at J, with 14 bases between. Germline CDR1 and CDR2: SGHNT and YYREEE (reference sequence). The CDR3 contains 13 residues. As DNA, the CDR3 is TGTGCCAGCAGCCCCGCCGGGAACCTTGGCTACACCTTC. It translates to CASSPAGNLGYTF.

The chain carries TRBV18 and TRBJ2-1, with TRBD2 as a possible D gene (6 bases). V lost 3 bases, J lost 6 bases, and 9 bases lay in between. The CDR3 spans 13 residues. CDR1 is KGHSH, CDR2 LQKENI, per germline. CDR3 DNA sequence: TGTGCCAGCTCACCCCCAGCGGGCAATGAGCAGTTCTTC. This sequence encodes CASSPPAGNEQFF.

The rearrangement joins TRBV3-1 (or the pseudogene TRBV3-2) to TRBJ2-2, with unresolved D. The CDR3 has 15 amino acids. Trimming took off 0 bases at V and 4 bases at J, with 9 bases between the two ends. The V gene's germline CDR1 is LGHDT and CDR2 YNNKEL (reference sequence). The DNA of the CDR3 is TGTGCCAGCAGCCAAGAAGCTCGAGGCACCGGGGAGCTGTTTTTT. Its protein product is CASSQEARGTGELFF.

The chain couples TRBV19 to TRBJ1-2; 7 nucleotides line up with TRBD1. This CDR3 contains 15 residues. Per germline, CDR1 LNHDA and CDR2 SQIVND (reference sequence). The V and J ends lost 6 bases and 2 bases, in that order; junction bases with no gene match: 9. Written as DNA, the CDR3 is TGTGCCAGTAGATCGGGGGACAGCTTCAACTATGGCTACACCTTC. Translating gives CASRSGDSFNYGYTF.

This clone appeared a few times. This chain joins TRBV5-1 and TRBJ1-6; 8 positions agree with TRBD1. The CDR3 runs 15 residues. From germline, CDR1 is SGHRS and CDR2 YFSETQ. J was trimmed by 9 bases and V by 2 bases; bases with no gene match: 7. CDR3 coding DNA: TGCGCCAGCAGCTTAGAGGGACAGGTTGCTTCACCCCTCCACTTT. It translates to CASSLEGQVASPLHF.

The V gene is TRBV21-1, the J gene TRBJ2-4; the DNA was not compared with TRBD1, the D call given in the table. TRBV21-1 is classified as a pseudogene. The CDR3 is 17 amino acids. CDR3 protein: CASSKEKGARSKNIQYF. CDR3 sequence (DNA): TGTGCCAGCAGCAAAGAGAAGGGGGCGCGGTCAAAAAACATTCAGTACTTC.

The rearrangement joins TRBV6-5 to TRBJ2-7; D not certain. With 2 bases removed from V and 7 bases from J, the gap between germline ends came to 6 bases. Looked up from germline, CDR1 is MNHEY and CDR2 is SVGAGI. The CDR3 contains 11 residues. The CDR3 loop reads CASSYPPEQYF. The CDR3 DNA sequence: TGTGCCAGCAGTTACCCCCCTGAGCAGTACTTC.

The chain uses TRBV7-9 and TRBJ1-2, with D perhaps TRBD1 (6 bases). Germline CDR1 is SEHNR and CDR2 is FQNEAQ (reference sequence). CDR3 size: 13 residues. The V end was cut by 2 bases, the J end by 8 bases, with 12 bases between. The CDR3 nucleotides read TGTGCCAGCAGCTTACCCTTGGACAGAGGCTACACCTTC. The encoded protein is CASSLPLDRGYTF.

V is TRBV19 and J is TRBJ2-7; D possibly corresponds to TRBD2 (6 bases). V was clipped by 3 bases and J by 1 base, with 10 bases between them. Germline CDR1 and CDR2: LNHDA and SQIVND (reference sequence). The CDR3 is 14 residues long. CDR3 sequence (DNA): TGTGCCAGTAGTATTTTTGGGACTTCCTACGAGCAGTACTTC. This codes for CASSIFGTSYEQYF.

This chain links TRBV7-9 with TRBJ2-5; 8 bases map to TRBD1. The ends lost 5 bases at V and 5 bases at J; junction bases unmatched: 13. CDR1 is SEHNR and CDR2 is FQNEAQ in the germline V gene (reference sequence). CDR3 size: 16 residues. The DNA of the CDR3 is TGTGCCAGCAGCCGCCCGATCCAGGGGGCTACGGAGACCCAGTACTTC. This codes for CASSRPIQGATETQYF.